This record covers a single TCR beta chain. Antigen unknown. This CDR3 has 14 amino acids. Per germline, CDR1 SNHLY and CDR2 FYNNEI. The V gene end was trimmed by 9 bases and the J gene end by 3 bases; junction bases not matched to a gene: 11. This sample was taken from a study of Graves' ophthalmopathy and Graves' hyperthyroidism. Study-level information: Peripheral blood samples were taken at initial diagnosis, before any treatment. Study conclusions and caveats: The model's prediction of ophthalmopathy progression had roughly 68% sensitivity and around 72% specificity. Using 13 signatures, a model distinguished ophthalmopathy from stable hyperthyroidism, reaching around 90% sensitivity and 70% to 83% specificity.

Ophthalmopathy donors were characterized by moderate-to-severe activity, CAS of at least 3, NOSPECS of at least 4, and duration under 3 months. RNA served as the template for amplifying TCR beta CDR3 regions. Second-round multiplex PCR followed a first-round RT-PCR using HTBI primers. TCRdb reanalysed the multiplex PCR reads using MiXCR and keeps one entry per CDR3 protein. The table shows about 700,000 distinct CDR3 sequences, with 35% to 45% occurring only once. Sequenced sample: peripheral blood. This receptor was taken from an adult man with Graves' ophthalmopathy. The chain is built from TRBV2 and TRBJ2-7, with 7 bases aligning to TRBD1. The CDR3 DNA sequence: TGTGCCAGTTTAGACAGGGCAGGGTTCTACGAGCAGTACTTC. It yields the protein CASLDRAGFYEQYF.